Listed below are T cell receptor beta chains from one sample, sequenced in a study of blood T cell repertoires in COVID-19. Clones were sequenced by immunoSEQ multiplex PCR, and TCRdb holds only the in-frame ones, with some missing. This sample has roughly 100,000 clones; approximately 81% occur once, and the top ten carry 30% to 45%. The sample was peripheral blood. Every receptor here comes from an elderly man with acute or convalescent COVID-19. The CDR3 runs from the conserved cysteine through the conserved F or W.

cdr3_aa	v_call
CASSPWEGTVSGYTF	TRBV18
CASSRSVGTSGRSPDTQYF	TRBV4-2
CAGGGAGYEQYF	TRBV6-5
CASSEGAGTASYEQYF	TRBV9
CASSLEGQLNGYTF	TRBV5-1
CASSPLDRTGGGNQPQHF	TRBV18
CASSFVANTEAFF	TRBV7-3
CASSINPTGKGYGYTF	TRBV19
CASSLGDRVEDYGYTF	TRBV5-1
CASSLQGRVNEQYF	TRBV7-2
CASSTWTSGKETQYF	TRBV11-2
CASSPPAGISGNTIYF	TRBV18
CASSEVGQGEEQYF	TRBV2
CASSLYQAAYGYTF	TRBV28
CASSLTTTGAYEQYF	TRBV28
CASSMYGQLYGYTF	TRBV19
CASSQLDIWYEQYF	TRBV5-6
CASSATVVSSYNEQFF	TRBV5-4
CASSLVLGRPLSGANVLTF	TRBV9
CASRNSLGQSRSSYNSPLHF	TRBV19
CASSLATIQTGGLNEKLFF	TRBV7-9
CAWGQGVNTEAFF	TRBV30
CASSPPSLNTEAFF	TRBV18
CASSLDPAVGSDTQYF	TRBV11-3
CASRYLAQGAGSPLHF	TRBV12-2
CASRRTGQQTQYF	TRBV27
CASSESGRINEQFF	TRBV10-1
CASSPATSYEQYF	TRBV11-3
CASSLPGSAGANVLTF	TRBV18
CASSPGLANTGELFF	TRBV18
CASSYRELYNEQFF	TRBV5-1
CASRTGTGPYGYTF	TRBV28
CASSQQGRTEAFF	TRBV19
CASSSRKKGQGIRNEQFF	TRBV7-9
CASSIGIMDGAYEQYF	TRBV19
CASSRTTRGQETQYF	TRBV19
CASSLGQGVGNEQFF	TRBV5-1
CASSSLAGGPPETQYF	TRBV5-5
CASLIYNEQFF	TRBV6-5
CASSLAPRVETQYF	TRBV11-1
CASSLGGSVYNEQFF	TRBV5-4
CASRQHGQARDEQYF	TRBV4-1
CASSPGTGSGANVLTF	TRBV7-2
CASSADRGRTTNEKLFF	TRBV19
CASSYRLAGAYEQYF	TRBV6-5
CASSQVFGESTDTQYF	TRBV14
CASSINSGQGYYGYTF	TRBV19
CASSPSGQLVQPQHF	TRBV18
CASSYWRNRGGSPLHF	TRBV6-5
CASSFGGTGGFTDTQYF	TRBV7-9
CASSEGGGQDYGYTF	TRBV5-4
CASSQSPGTGEYEQYF	TRBV7-3